This T cell receptor beta chain was sequenced during a study of T-cell memory formation after mild COVID-19. Study as a whole: Clusters of TCRs were largely donor specific.

TCRdb recomputed calls from the 5' RACE reads with MiXCR, one row per CDR3 protein. The sample lists 250,000 to 300,000 distinct CDR3 sequences, more than 15% seen once, with approximately 22% in the top ten. This clonotype was counted many times. The V end was cut by 5 bases, the J end by 2 bases, with 21 bases between. CDR1 and CDR2 (germline): MNHNY, SVGAGI (reference sequence). The CDR3 contains 17 residues. The gene calls are TRBV6-6 and TRBJ2-5; D assignment may be TRBD1 or TRBD2 (5 bases each). The origin of this receptor is a man aged 18 to 30 who had mild COVID-19 (a few samples of this study predate the infection). Cell type and time point are not known. The sample was PBMCs or a T cell subset sorted from them (not recorded which). The CDR3 bases are TGTGCCAGCAGTACCACGAGGGACCCGCAGGCTCAAGAGACCCAGTACTTC. Residues: CASSTTRDPQAQETQYF.